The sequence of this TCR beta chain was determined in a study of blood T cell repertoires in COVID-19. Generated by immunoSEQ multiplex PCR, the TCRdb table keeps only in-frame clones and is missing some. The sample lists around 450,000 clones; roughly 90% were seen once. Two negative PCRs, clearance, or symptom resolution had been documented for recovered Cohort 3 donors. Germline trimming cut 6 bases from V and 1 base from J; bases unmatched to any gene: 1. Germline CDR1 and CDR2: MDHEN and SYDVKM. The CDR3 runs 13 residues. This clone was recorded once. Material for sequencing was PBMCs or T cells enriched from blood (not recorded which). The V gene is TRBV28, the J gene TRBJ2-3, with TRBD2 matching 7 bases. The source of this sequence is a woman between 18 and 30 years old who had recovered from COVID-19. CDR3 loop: CASRAGGTDTQYF. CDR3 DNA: TGTGCCAGCAGGGCGGGGGGCACAGATACGCAGTATTTT.